One and the same sample provided the 30 T cell receptor beta chains below, sequenced in a study of siplizumab effects on memory and regulatory T cells. TCRdb's table, derived via immunoSEQ multiplex PCR, lists solely in-frame clones and lacks some. The table includes approximately 100,000 clones, around nine tenths detected once. Specimen: non-Treg CD4+ T cells sorted from blood. The receptors were gathered from a human donor in good health.

J is TRBJ2-5 and V is TRBV30, with 8 positions matching TRBD2. The last part of the DNA fits TRBJ2-7 better; the J call may be wrong. From germline, CDR1 is GTSNPN and CDR2 SVGIG (reference sequence). The CDR3 length is 13 residues. The CDR3 loop reads CASSEREFYEQYF. CDR3 bases: TGTGCCTCCTCTGAGCGGGAGTTCTACGAGCAGTACTTC.

This sequence joins TRBV19 and TRBJ1-2; D might be TRBD1 (5 bases). Trimming took off 6 bases at V and 4 bases at J, with 15 bases between the two ends. The CDR3 totals 14 residues. The V gene's germline CDR1 is LNHDA and CDR2 SQIVND (reference sequence). CDR3 in DNA: TGTGCCAGTAGGACATCCGGGGGGATCTATGGCTACACCTTC. Encoded protein: CASRTSGGIYGYTF.

The chain employs TRBV6-5 and TRBJ2-7, with 9 bases identical to TRBD1. The CDR3 has 15 residues. Germline-derived CDR1 and CDR2 are MNHEY and SVGAGI. V lost 6 bases to trimming and J lost 9 bases; unmatched junction nucleotides: 15. The CDR3 region has the DNA TGTGCCAGCAGCCGTAAACCGGGACAGGGAAAGGCGCAGTACTTC. Translated: CASSRKPGQGKAQYF.

The gene calls are TRBV6-6 and TRBJ2-5, with 9 bases matching TRBD2. The V and J ends lost 1 base and 5 bases, in that order; junction bases with no gene match: 8. The CDR3 has 16 amino acids. Germline-derived CDR1 and CDR2 are MNHNY and SVGAGI (reference sequence). This CDR3 is CASSYLGGRARETQYF. The CDR3 nucleotides read TGTGCCAGCAGTTACTTGGGCGGGAGGGCCAGGGAGACCCAGTACTTC.

The rearrangement uses TRBV6-5 and TRBJ1-5, with D perhaps matching TRBD1 (5 bases). Trimming left V 4 bases short and J 9 bases short, with 16 bases between. The length of the CDR3 is 14 residues. Germline loops: CDR1 MNHEY, CDR2 SVGAGI. CDR3 nucleotide sequence: TGTGCCAGCAGTTCTCTGGGGGGTTCGGGGCCCCAGCATTTT. Its translation is CASSSLGGSGPQHF.

The chain links TRBV7-9 to TRBJ1-1; TRBD1 agrees at 7 bases. The CDR3 contains 13 residues. Unmatched junction bases numbered 1, after V lost 5 bases and J lost 1 base. CDR1 and CDR2 from the germline V gene are SEHNR and FQNEAQ (reference sequence). The chain's CDR3 is CASSRQGNTEAFF. In nucleotides, the CDR3 is TGTGCCAGCAGCCGACAGGGGAACACTGAAGCTTTCTTT.

The gene calls are TRBV19 and TRBJ2-2; 7 bases fit TRBD1. The CDR3 runs 15 residues. Losses at the gene ends were 2 bases for V and 4 bases for J; bases not matched to a gene: 4. Germline loops: CDR1 LNHDA, CDR2 SQIVND (reference sequence). CDR3 residues: CASSIRDSPTGELFF. DNA of the CDR3: TGTGCCAGTAGTATACGGGACAGTCCCACCGGGGAGCTGTTTTTT.

This clone was recorded a few times. The rearrangement uses TRBV6-5 and TRBJ1-2; the D is unclear. Germline CDR1 reads MNHEY; CDR2 reads SVGAGI. The CDR3 totals 14 residues. V lost 3 bases and J 7 bases, leaving 15 bases between the germline ends. The CDR3 spells CASSYNGPGSGYTF. The CDR3 nucleotides are TGTGCCAGCAGTTATAACGGCCCTGGAAGTGGCTACACCTTC.

V gene TRBV27 combines with J gene TRBJ1-1; no firm D call. This CDR3 is 19 amino acids long. In germline, CDR1 is MNHEY, CDR2 SMNVEV (reference sequence). Trimming shortened V by 1 base and J by 1 base, and 22 bases separated the two germline ends. The DNA for the CDR3 is TGTGCCAGCAGTTTATTTGGGGTAACGACACGGAATCCGAACACTGAAGCTTTCTTT. It is translated as CASSLFGVTTRNPNTEAFF.

V is TRBV18 and J is TRBJ2-5; D tentatively reads TRBD1 or TRBD2 (5 bases each). Looked up from germline, CDR1 is KGHSH and CDR2 is LQKENI. The V end was cut by 2 bases, the J end by 4 bases, with 11 bases between. The CDR3 contains 14 residues. This CDR3 reads CASSPEGQTETQYF. The DNA for the CDR3 is TGTGCCAGCTCACCAGAGGGGCAGACAGAGACCCAGTACTTC.

The chain recombines TRBV27 with TRBJ1-5, with a possible D match to TRBD1 (5 bases). The V end was cut by 0 bases, the J end by 7 bases, with 7 bases between. The CDR3 consists of 13 residues. Germline V gene data show CDR1 as MNHEY and CDR2 as SMNVEV (reference sequence). The CDR3 DNA sequence: TGTGCCAGCAGTTTATCAGAGGGGCAGCCCCAGCATTTT. It yields the protein CASSLSEGQPQHF.

The chain joins TRBV9 to TRBJ1-5; the match to TRBD1 covers 8 bases. CDR3 length: 15 amino acids. Germline lookup yields CDR1 SGDLS and CDR2 YYNGEE. V lost 4 bases, J lost 2 bases, and 5 bases stayed unmatched. This CDR3 reads CASSLGQGGNQPQHF. The DNA for the CDR3 is TGTGCCAGCAGCCTCGGACAGGGTGGCAATCAGCCCCAGCATTTT.

The chain couples TRBV10-1 to TRBJ2-3; tentative D call: TRBD2 (5 bases). Germline CDR1 reads WNHNN; CDR2 reads SYGVQD (reference sequence). The length of the CDR3 is 17 residues. Deletions cut 4 bases from V and 6 bases from J, with 23 bases between. The CDR3 protein is CASSGGTSWSLPDTQYF. The CDR3 DNA reads as TGCGCCAGCAGTGGCGGAACTAGTTGGTCCCTTCCGGATACGCAGTATTTT.

This rearrangement joins TRBV27 to TRBJ1-5; no firm D call. This CDR3 comprises 13 residues. Between the trimmed V and J ends, which lost 8 bases and 2 bases, there was a span of 10 bases. CDR1 is MNHEY and CDR2 is SMNVEV in the germline V gene (reference sequence). The CDR3 DNA sequence: TGTGCCAGCGGACCCGTGGGCAATCAGCCCCAGCATTTT. Residues: CASGPVGNQPQHF.

This sequence joins TRBV7-2 and TRBJ2-3; 9 bases are shared with TRBD2. This CDR3 contains 12 residues. The junction had 3 bases not matched to a gene; V was cut back by 3 bases and J by 11 bases. The germline V gene encodes CDR1 SGHTA and CDR2 FQGNSA. The DNA of the CDR3 is TGTGCCAGCAGCTTTAGCGGGAGTGAGCAGTATTTT. Protein sequence: CASSFSGSEQYF.

V usage is TRBV2 and J usage is TRBJ1-5; D gene unclear. Per germline, CDR1 SNHLY and CDR2 FYNNEI. The V gene lost 5 bases and the J gene lost 3 bases, with 8 bases spanning the gap. The CDR3 runs to 13 residues. The CDR3 DNA sequence: TGTGCCAGCAGTAGACAAATCAATCAGCCCCAGCATTTT. It encodes CASSRQINQPQHF.

This chain joins TRBV19 and TRBJ1-2, with 7 bases that match TRBD1. The V gene's germline CDR1 is LNHDA and CDR2 SQIVND (reference sequence). The V gene end was trimmed by 7 bases and the J gene end by 7 bases; junction bases not matched to a gene: 15. The CDR3 runs 15 residues. CDR3 protein: CASTQPEAGGFGYTF. The CDR3 DNA follows: TGTGCCAGTACCCAACCTGAGGCAGGGGGTTTTGGCTACACCTTC.

The V gene is TRBV7-9, the J gene TRBJ2-3, with a weak D call TRBD1 (5 bases). V lost 3 bases and J lost 3, with 13 bases in between. The CDR3 has 15 amino acids. The germline gives CDR1 SEHNR, CDR2 FQNEAQ (reference sequence). CDR3 sequence: CASSFGNQGTDTQYF. The CDR3 DNA reads TGTGCCAGCAGCTTTGGAAATCAGGGAACAGATACGCAGTATTTT.

The CDR3 nucleotides are TGTGCTAGTGGATCCGGGACAGAAGAGACCCAGTACTTC. This sequence encodes CASGSGTEETQYF. The rearrangement joins TRBV12-5 to TRBJ2-5, with 7 nucleotides matching TRBD1. The CDR3 runs to 13 residues. CDR1 and CDR2 from the germline V gene are LGHNT and FRNRAP. Losses at the gene ends were 6 bases for V and 3 bases for J; bases not matched to a gene: 4.

The rearrangement links TRBV29-1 to TRBJ1-2, with 7 positions matching TRBD1. The V gene end was trimmed by 7 bases and the J gene end by 6 bases; junction bases not matched to a gene: 8. Germline V gene data show CDR1 as SQVTM and CDR2 as ANQGSEA. CDR3 length: 12 amino acids. The CDR3 nucleotides are TGCAGCGCTAATACAGGGGAAGATGGCTACACCTTC. Translation gives CSANTGEDGYTF.

This clone came up a few times. This chain uses TRBV2 with TRBJ1-5; D is undetermined. The CDR3 has 14 residues. Germline lookup yields CDR1 SNHLY and CDR2 FYNNEI. With 5 bases removed from V and 1 base from J, the gap between germline ends came to 9 bases. CDR3 coding DNA: TGTGCCAGCAGTAACGACGGCAGCAATCAGCCCCAGCATTTT. Protein: CASSNDGSNQPQHF.

The J gene is TRBJ2-4, the V gene TRBV2, with D maybe TRBD2 (5 bases). The germline V gene has CDR1 SNHLY and CDR2 FYNNEI. The CDR3 extends over 15 amino acids. Trimming left V 4 bases short and J 3 bases short, with 13 bases between. The DNA of the CDR3 is TGTGCCAGCAGTGGAGGGTGGTGGGGCAAAAACATTCAGTACTTC. This encodes CASSGGWWGKNIQYF. The full variable domain, with the rest looked up from reference TRBV2 and TRBJ2-4, is EPEVTQTPSHQVTQMGQEVILRCVPISNHLYFYWYRQILGQKVEFLVSFYNNEISEKSEIFDDQFSVERPDGSNFTLKIRSTKLEDSAMYFCASSGGWWGKNIQYFGAGTRLSVL.

V and J are TRBV5-6 and TRBJ2-5, with unresolved D. V was shortened by 5 bases and J by 5 bases, with 7 bases between the two germline ends. The CDR3 is 11 residues long. Germline CDR1 SGHDT, CDR2 YYEEEE. The CDR3 sequence is CASSSLETQYF. Written as DNA, the CDR3 is TGTGCCAGCAGTTCGCTGGAGACCCAGTACTTC. Full variable domain (rest looked up from reference TRBV5-6 and TRBJ2-5): DAGVTQSPTHLIKTRGQQVTLRCSPKSGHDTVSWYQQALGQGPQFIFQYYEEEERQRGNFPDRFSGHQFPNYSSELNVNALLLGDSALYLCASSSLETQYFGPGTRLLVL.

This chain uses TRBV11-1 with TRBJ2-5, with 10 nucleotides matching TRBD2. V dropped 4 bases and J dropped 5; count of bases not matched to a gene: 19. The V gene's germline CDR1 is SGHAT and CDR2 FQDESV (reference sequence). This CDR3 has 19 amino acids. CDR3 bases: TGTGCCAGCAGCTCCCGTCTGGTGCTAGCGGGAGCCCCCAGGGAGACCCAGTACTTC. It is translated as CASSSRLVLAGAPRETQYF.

V usage is TRBV19 and J usage is TRBJ2-7; 8 nucleotides line up with TRBD1. The length of the CDR3 is 14 residues. The ends lost 5 bases at V and 3 bases at J; junction bases unmatched: 6. Germline assignment: CDR1 LNHDA and CDR2 SQIVND (reference sequence). DNA for the CDR3: TGTGCCAGTAGTCTACAGGGGGAAGGCTACGAGCAGTACTTC. It is translated as CASSLQGEGYEQYF.

V is TRBV29-1 and J is TRBJ1-1; no firm D call. V was trimmed by 4 bases and J by 1 base, leaving 10 bases between them. CDR3 length: 13 amino acids. Germline CDR1 SQVTM, CDR2 ANQGSEA. CDR3 in DNA: TGCAGCGTTGTTGGGCGAAAGAACACTGAAGCTTTCTTT. The encoded protein is CSVVGRKNTEAFF. The full variable domain, in which reference TRBV29-1 and TRBJ1-1 provide the parts outside the CDR3, is SAVISQKPSRDICQRGTSLTIQCQVDSQVTMMFWYRQQPGQSLTLIATANQGSEATYESGFVIDKFPISRPNLTFSTLTVSNMSPEDSSIYLCSVVGRKNTEAFFGQGTRLTVV.

The J gene is TRBJ1-1, the V gene TRBV27; D uncertain. Germline CDR1 MNHEY, CDR2 SMNVEV (reference sequence). The CDR3 spans 12 residues. The germline V and J ends were trimmed by 8 bases and 4 bases, with 11 bases remaining between them. The CDR3 reads CASSRRGTEAFF. In nucleotides, the CDR3 is TGTGCCAGCTCTAGGAGAGGCACTGAAGCTTTCTTT.

The chain uses TRBV5-1 and TRBJ1-1; D is ambiguous. This CDR3 spans 16 amino acids. Germline V gene lookup returns CDR1 SGHRS and CDR2 YFSETQ. Trimming took off 0 bases at V and 0 bases at J, with 12 bases between the two ends. The CDR3 DNA sequence: TGCGCCAGCAGCTTGGCGACCGGCCTCATGAACACTGAAGCTTTCTTT. Translated: CASSLATGLMNTEAFF.

The table lists this clone with a few counts. The chain links TRBV19 to TRBJ1-5, with 7 positions matching TRBD1. The germline gives CDR1 LNHDA, CDR2 SQIVND (reference sequence). V lost 6 bases and J lost 4; bases outside the gene matches: 0. CDR3 length equals 12 residues. CDR3 region: CASRDRNQPQHF. The CDR3 DNA reads as TGTGCCAGTAGGGACAGGAATCAGCCCCAGCATTTT.

The chain uses TRBV25-1 and TRBJ1-3, with 7 positions matching TRBD1. The CDR3 is 13 amino acids. Per germline, CDR1 MGHDK and CDR2 SYGVNS. The V segment lost 10 bases and the J segment 2 bases; nucleotides outside the gene matches: 5. CDR3 loop: CATSDRAGNTIYF. CDR3 coding DNA: TGTGCCACCTCCGACAGGGCTGGAAACACCATATATTTT.